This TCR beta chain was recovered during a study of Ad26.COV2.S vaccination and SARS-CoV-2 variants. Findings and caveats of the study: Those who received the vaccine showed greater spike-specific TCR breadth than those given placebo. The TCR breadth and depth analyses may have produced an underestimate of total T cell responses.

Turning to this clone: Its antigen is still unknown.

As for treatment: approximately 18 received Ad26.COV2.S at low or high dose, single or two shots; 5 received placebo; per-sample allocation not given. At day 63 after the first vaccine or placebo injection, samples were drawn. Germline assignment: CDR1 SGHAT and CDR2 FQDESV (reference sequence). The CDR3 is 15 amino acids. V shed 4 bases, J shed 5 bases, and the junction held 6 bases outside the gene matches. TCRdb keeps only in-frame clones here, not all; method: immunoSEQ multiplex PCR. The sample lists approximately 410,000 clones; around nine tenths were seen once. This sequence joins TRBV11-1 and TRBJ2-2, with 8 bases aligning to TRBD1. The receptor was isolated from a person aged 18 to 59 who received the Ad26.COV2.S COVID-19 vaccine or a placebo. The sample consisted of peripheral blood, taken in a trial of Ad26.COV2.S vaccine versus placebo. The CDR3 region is CASSSPGGTTGELFF. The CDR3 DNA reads TGTGCCAGCAGCTCCCCAGGGGGCACGACCGGGGAGCTGTTTTTT.